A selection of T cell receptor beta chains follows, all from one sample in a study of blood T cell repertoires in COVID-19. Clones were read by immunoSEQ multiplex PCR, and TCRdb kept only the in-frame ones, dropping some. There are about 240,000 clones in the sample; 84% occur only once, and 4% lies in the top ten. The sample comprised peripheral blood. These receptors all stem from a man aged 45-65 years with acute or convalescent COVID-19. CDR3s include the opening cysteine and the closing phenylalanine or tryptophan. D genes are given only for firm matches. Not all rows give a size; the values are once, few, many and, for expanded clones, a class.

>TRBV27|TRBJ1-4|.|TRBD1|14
CASSPGQEARKLFF
TGTGCCAGCAGTCCAGGACAGGAGGCACGAAAACTGTTTTTT
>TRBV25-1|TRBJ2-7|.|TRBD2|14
CASRTGGGVYEQYF
TGTGCCAGCAGGACCGGGGGAGGGGTTTACGAGCAGTACTTC
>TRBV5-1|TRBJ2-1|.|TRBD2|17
CASSLALAGGGRDEQFF
TGCGCCAGCAGCCTTGCCCTAGCGGGAGGGGGTAGGGATGAGCAGTTCTTC
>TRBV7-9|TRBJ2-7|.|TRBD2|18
CASSFRPLAGTDNYEQYF
TGTGCCAGCAGCTTTCGGCCCCTAGCGGGGACGGATAACTACGAGCAGTACTTC
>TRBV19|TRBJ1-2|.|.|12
CASTGGVRGYTF
TGTGCCAGTACGGGCGGGGTTCGCGGCTACACCTTC
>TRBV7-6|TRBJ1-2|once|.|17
CASSLGLEMTEYYGYTF
TGTGCCAGCAGCTTGGGCCTAGAAATGACAGAATACTATGGCTACACCTTC
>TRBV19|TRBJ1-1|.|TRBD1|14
CASRWGQMNTEAFF
TGTGCCAGTAGATGGGGACAGATGAACACTGAAGCTTTCTTT
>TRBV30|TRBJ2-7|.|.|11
CAWSVQDEQYF
TGTGCCTGGAGTGTACAGGACGAGCAGTACTTC
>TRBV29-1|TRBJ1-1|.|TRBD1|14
CSVVYVDRGTEAFF
TGCAGCGTTGTGTATGTGGACAGGGGCACTGAAGCTTTCTTT
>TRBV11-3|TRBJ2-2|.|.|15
CASSPGGGSTGELFF
TGTGCCAGCAGCCCCGGGGGCGGGAGCACCGGGGAGCTGTTTTTT
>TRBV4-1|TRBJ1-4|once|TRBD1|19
CASSQGRGQWGATNEKLFF
TGCGCCAGCAGCCAAGGCAGGGGACAGTGGGGGGCAACTAATGAAAAACTGTTTTTT
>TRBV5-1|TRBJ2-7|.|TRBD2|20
CASSLRGWTSGGSVTYEQYF
TGCGCCAGCAGCTTGAGGGGTTGGACTAGCGGGGGCTCAGTAACCTACGAGCAGTACTTC
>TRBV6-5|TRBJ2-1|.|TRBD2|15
CASTNPLAGGNEQFF
TGTGCCAGCACCAACCCACTAGCGGGAGGCAATGAGCAGTTCTTC
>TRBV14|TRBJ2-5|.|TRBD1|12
CASSLGTGKKYF
TGTGCCAGCAGCTTGGGGACAGGGAAGAAGTACTTC
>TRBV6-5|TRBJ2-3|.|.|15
CASRDSGASTDTQYF
TGTGCCAGCAGAGATAGTGGGGCTAGCACAGATACGCAGTATTTT
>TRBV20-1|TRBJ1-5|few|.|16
CSASSAGLGSNQPQHF
TGCAGTGCTAGTAGTGCGGGATTGGGGAGCAATCAGCCCCAGCATTTT
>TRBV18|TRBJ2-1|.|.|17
CASSLTTLEIKYNEQFF
TGTGCCAGCTCACTAACTACTCTCGAAATAAAATACAATGAGCAGTTCTTC
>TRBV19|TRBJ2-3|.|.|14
CASSISGSPDTQYF
TGTGCCAGTAGTATTTCCGGGTCTCCAGATACGCAGTATTTT
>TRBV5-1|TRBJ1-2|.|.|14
CASSGTGLGYGYTF
TGCGCCAGCAGCGGTACAGGGTTGGGCTATGGCTACACCTTC
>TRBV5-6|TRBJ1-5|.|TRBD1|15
CASSFGTGSVQPQHF
TGTGCCAGCAGCTTCGGGACAGGGTCTGTCCAGCCCCAGCATTTT
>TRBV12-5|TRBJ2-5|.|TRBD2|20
CASGLSTLLLGSGSSETQYF
TGTGCTAGTGGTTTGTCCACGCTGCTTCTTGGTAGCGGGAGCTCAGAGACCCAGTACTTC
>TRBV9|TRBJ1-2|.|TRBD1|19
CASSPSTGGFTRANYGYTF
TGTGCCAGCAGCCCATCGACAGGGGGCTTTACAAGAGCTAACTATGGCTACACCTTC
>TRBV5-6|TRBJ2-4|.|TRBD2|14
CASSLVSSGGIQYF
TGTGCCAGCAGCTTGGTATCTAGCGGGGGGATTCAGTACTTC
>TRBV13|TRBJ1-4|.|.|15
CASSLATDRNEKLFF
TGTGCCAGCAGCTTAGCGACGGACAGAAATGAAAAACTGTTTTTT
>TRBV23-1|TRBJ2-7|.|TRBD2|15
CASSPGPREGYEQYF
TGCGCCAGCAGTCCCGGCCCCAGGGAGGGCTACGAGCAGTACTTC
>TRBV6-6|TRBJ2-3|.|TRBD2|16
CASSYPLAGGPDTQYF
TGTGCCAGCAGTTACCCCCTAGCGGGAGGGCCGGATACGCAGTATTTT
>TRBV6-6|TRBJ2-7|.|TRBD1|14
CASSYGTGGHEQYF
TGTGCCAGCAGTTACGGGACAGGGGGCCACGAGCAGTACTTC
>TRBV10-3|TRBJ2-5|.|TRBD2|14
CAISGTSGQETQYF
TGTGCCATCAGTGGTACTAGCGGTCAAGAGACCCAGTACTTC
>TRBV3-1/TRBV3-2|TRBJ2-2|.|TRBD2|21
CASSQASPSGGAIWYTGELFF
TGTGCCAGCAGCCAAGCTTCTCCGAGCGGGGGGGCCATTTGGTACACCGGGGAGCTGTTTTTT
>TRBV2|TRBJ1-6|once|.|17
CASSHQGSGSYNSPLHF
TGTGCCAGCAGTCATCAGGGGAGTGGGTCCTATAATTCACCCCTCCACTTT
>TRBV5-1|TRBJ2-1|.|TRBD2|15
CASSAGLAGPNEQFF
TGCGCCAGCAGCGCCGGACTAGCGGGACCTAATGAGCAGTTCTTC
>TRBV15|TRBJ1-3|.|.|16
CATSREGQGVRNTIYF
TGTGCCACCAGCAGAGAGGGACAAGGGGTTAGAAACACCATATATTTT
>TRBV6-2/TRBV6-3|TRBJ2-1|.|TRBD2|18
CASSPGTSGIKSYNEQFF
TGTGCCAGCAGCCCCGGGACTAGCGGGATAAAGTCCTACAATGAGCAGTTCTTC
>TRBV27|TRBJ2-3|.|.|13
CASNRVGTDTQYF
TGTGCCAGCAACAGGGTGGGGACAGATACGCAGTATTTT
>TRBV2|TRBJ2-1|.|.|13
CASSEARDNEQFF
TGTGCCAGCAGTGAAGCCCGGGACAATGAGCAGTTCTTC
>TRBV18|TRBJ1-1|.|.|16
CASSPLKGVMNTEAFF
TGTGCCAGCTCACCACTCAAGGGGGTCATGAACACTGAAGCTTTCTTT
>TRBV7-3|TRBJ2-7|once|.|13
CASSLTSGYEQYF
TGTGCCAGCAGCTTAACGAGCGGATACGAGCAGTACTTC
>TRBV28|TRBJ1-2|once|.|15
CASSLAGQSLYGYTF
TGTGCCAGCAGTTTGGCAGGGCAATCTCTCTATGGCTACACCTTC
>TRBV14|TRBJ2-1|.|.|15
CASSLTGRAYNEQFF
TGTGCCAGCAGCCTGACGGGGAGAGCGTACAATGAGCAGTTCTTC
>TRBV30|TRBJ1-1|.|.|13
CAWSNWGNTEAFF
TGTGCCTGGAGTAACTGGGGCAACACTGAAGCTTTCTTT
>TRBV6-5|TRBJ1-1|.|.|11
CASSQDTQAFF
TGTGCCAGCAGCCAGGACACCCAAGCTTTCTTT
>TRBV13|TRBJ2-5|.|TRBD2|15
CASSLGLAGLETQYF
TGTGCCAGCAGCTTAGGGCTAGCGGGATTGGAGACCCAGTACTTC
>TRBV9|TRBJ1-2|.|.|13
CASSVEGGYGYTF
TGTGCCAGCAGCGTAGAAGGGGGCTATGGCTACACCTTC
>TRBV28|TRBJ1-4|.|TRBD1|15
CASSFPGQGNEKLFF
TGTGCCAGCAGTTTTCCGGGACAGGGAAACGAAAAACTGTTTTTT
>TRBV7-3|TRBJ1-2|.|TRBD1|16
CASSSRQGQGRDGYTF
TGTGCCAGCAGCTCTAGGCAAGGACAGGGGAGAGATGGCTACACCTTC
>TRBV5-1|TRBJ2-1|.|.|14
CASSIRGTYNEQFF
TGCGCCAGCAGCATAAGGGGCACCTACAATGAGCAGTTCTTC
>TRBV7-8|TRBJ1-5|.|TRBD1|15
CASSHPGTGGQPQHF
TGTGCCAGCAGCCACCCCGGGACAGGGGGCCAGCCCCAGCATTTT
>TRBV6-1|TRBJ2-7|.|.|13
CASSEQDSYEQYF
TGTGCCAGCAGTGAACAGGACTCCTACGAGCAGTACTTC
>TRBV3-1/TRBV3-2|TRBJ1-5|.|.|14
CASSQESGDQPQHF
TGTGCCAGCAGCCAAGAGTCCGGTGATCAGCCCCAGCATTTT
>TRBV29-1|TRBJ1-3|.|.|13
CSVLGGTAPTIYF
TGCAGCGTTTTAGGAGGCACGGCCCCGACCATATATTTT